The 5 T cell receptor beta chains reported below all come from one sample, sequenced in a study of shared clonotypes between healthy human individuals. Only in-frame clones appear in the TCRdb table, and some are missing; sequencing was by immunoSEQ multiplex PCR. The table has about 180,000 clones, approximately 95% seen once. Specimen: naive CD4+ T cells sorted from blood. The subset denotes: CD45RA+ positively selected. The receptors derive from a woman in her twenties or thirties in good health.

The chain recombines TRBV7-6 with TRBJ2-1; D remains ambiguous. Trimming stripped 3 bases from V and 4 bases from J, with 7 bases between. The CDR3 runs 13 residues. Per germline, CDR1 SGHVS and CDR2 FNYEAQ. CDR3 coding DNA: TGTGCCAGCAGCTTGGGTACATACAATGAGCAGTTCTTC. Amino acid sequence: CASSLGTYNEQFF.

The chain uses TRBV28 and TRBJ2-7; TRBD1 matches 12 bases. Germline CDR1 and CDR2: MDHEN and SYDVKM. The junction had 7 bases not matched to a gene; V was cut back by 4 bases and J by 6 bases. This CDR3 comprises 15 residues. Written as DNA, the CDR3 is TGTGCCAGCAGTTCTCAGGGGACAGGGGGCCTCGAGCAGTACTTC. Encoded protein: CASSSQGTGGLEQYF.

This rearrangement joins TRBV18 to TRBJ2-6; D is uncertain. CDR3 size: 16 residues. Trimming took 5 bases from V and 3 from J, leaving 14 bases between them. Germline values: CDR1 KGHSH, CDR2 LQKENI. DNA of the CDR3: TGTGCCAGCTCAGGAACAGCACGGGTTGGGGCCAACGTCCTGACTTTC. Translation: CASSGTARVGANVLTF.

The gene calls are TRBV7-2 and TRBJ2-3; 9 nucleotides match TRBD2. Germline V gene data show CDR1 as SGHTA and CDR2 as FQGNSA. The trim removed 5 bases at V and 1 base at J, leaving 13 bases unmatched. There are 18 residues in the CDR3. CDR3 amino acids: CASSETSGWVGGTDTQYF. The CDR3 nucleotides are TGTGCCAGCAGCGAAACTAGCGGGTGGGTCGGCGGCACAGATACGCAGTATTTT.

V usage is TRBV28 and J usage is TRBJ2-7; 9 nucleotides align to TRBD2. Germline assignment: CDR1 MDHEN and CDR2 SYDVKM. Losses at the gene ends were 3 bases for V and 0 bases for J; bases not matched to a gene: 12. The length of the CDR3 is 18 residues. The CDR3 DNA sequence: TGTGCCAGCAGTTTCCCGATACTACTAGCGGGTAGCTCCTACGAGCAGTACTTC. This sequence encodes CASSFPILLAGSSYEQYF. Filled out from reference TRBV28 and TRBJ2-7, the complete variable domain reads DVKVTQSSRYLVKRTGEKVFLECVQDMDHENMFWYRQDPGLGLRLIYFSYDVKMKEKGDIPEGYSVSREKKERFSLILESASTNQTSMYLCASSFPILLAGSSYEQYFGPGTRLTVT.